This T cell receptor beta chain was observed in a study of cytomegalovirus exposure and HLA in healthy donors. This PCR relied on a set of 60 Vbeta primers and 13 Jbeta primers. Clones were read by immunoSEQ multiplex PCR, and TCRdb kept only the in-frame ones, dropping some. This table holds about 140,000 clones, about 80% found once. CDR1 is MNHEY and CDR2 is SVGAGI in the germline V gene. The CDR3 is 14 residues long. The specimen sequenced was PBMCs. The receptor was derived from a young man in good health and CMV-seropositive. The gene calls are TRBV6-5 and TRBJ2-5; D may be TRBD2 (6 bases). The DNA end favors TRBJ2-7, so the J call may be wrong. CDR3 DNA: TGTGCCAGCAGACGACTAGGGGTCGTGGGCGAGCAGTACTTC. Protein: CASRRLGVVGEQYF.